A selection of T cell receptor beta chains follows, all from one sample in a study of T cell responses to AZD1222 COVID-19 vaccine. Produced via immunoSEQ multiplex PCR; TCRdb's table is partial and in-frame only. Here the sample spans some 180,000 clones, about 87% being singletons. Material: peripheral blood, obtained on day 0 of AZD1222 vaccination. The receptors derive from an adult in good health. CDR3s include the opening cysteine and the closing phenylalanine or tryptophan. The D gene is left open where the match is weak. The size entry is marked missing in some rows and otherwise reads once, few, many or a size class.

d_gene | abundance | j_gene | v_gene | CDR3nt | CDR3aa
- | - | TRBJ2-2 | TRBV11-2 | TGTGCCAGCAGCGCCGTTTCGACCGGGGAGCTGTTTTTT | CASSAVSTGELFF
- | - | TRBJ1-5 | TRBV5-8 | TGTGCCAGCAGCTTGGAGGGGGGCGGCAATCAGCCCCAGCATTTT | CASSLEGGGNQPQHF
TRBD2 | - | TRBJ2-4 | TRBV28 | TGTGCCAGCAGTTTCGGGAGGGACATAATTCAGTACTTC | CASSFGRDIIQYF
- | - | TRBJ1-5 | TRBV28 | TGTGCCAGCAGTTTTTACACCCAAAATCAGCCCCAGCATTTT | CASSFYTQNQPQHF
TRBD1 | - | TRBJ2-7 | TRBV5-1 | TGCGCCAGCAGCTTGGAGGCGACAGGGTACTACGAGCAGTACTTC | CASSLEATGYYEQYF
TRBD2 | few | TRBJ2-1 | TRBV5-5 | TGTGCCAGCAGCTTGGGGCGGACTAGCGATGAGCAGTTCTTC | CASSLGRTSDEQFF
TRBD1 | - | TRBJ1-3 | TRBV11-2 | TGTGCCAGCAGCTTCGGGACAGGGTGGAACTCTGGAAACACCATATATTTT | CASSFGTGWNSGNTIYF
TRBD2 | - | TRBJ2-5 | TRBV7-2 | TGTGCCAGCAGCTTAGTAGCGGGGGGGGGAGAGACCCAGTACTTC | CASSLVAGGGETQYF
TRBD1 | - | TRBJ2-5 | TRBV19 | TGTGCCAGTAGTTACCAGGGGGCACGAGAGACCCAGTACTTC | CASSYQGARETQYF
- | - | TRBJ1-5 | TRBV3-1/TRBV3-2 | TGTGCCAGCAGCTCCCGGACAGACAATCAGCCCCAGCATTTT | CASSSRTDNQPQHF
TRBD1 | - | TRBJ2-7 | TRBV7-9 | TGTGCCAGCAGCGATGGGACAGACACCTACGAGCAGTACTTC | CASSDGTDTYEQYF
TRBD1 | - | TRBJ1-4 | TRBV2 | TGTGCCAGCAACAGGGGCCCTCGGGCTAATGAAAAACTGTTTTTT | CASNRGPRANEKLFF
TRBD1 | - | TRBJ1-4 | TRBV10-1 | TGCGCCAGCAGTGAGTGGACAGGGGGTCGAGAAAAACTGTTTTTT | CASSEWTGGREKLFF
- | - | TRBJ2-5 | TRBV29-1 | TGCAGCGTGCCCAACGGGGGCACGCCAAGGGAGACCCAGTACTTC | CSVPNGGTPRETQYF
- | once | TRBJ2-2 | TRBV7-9 | TGTGCCAGCAGGGTGACTCAGTCCACCGGGGAGCTGTTTTTT | CASRVTQSTGELFF
TRBD2 | - | TRBJ2-3 | TRBV6-1 | TGTGCCAGCAGTGATAGCGGGAGGGCGATAGATACGCAGTATTTT | CASSDSGRAIDTQYF
TRBD1 | - | TRBJ1-5 | TRBV28 | TGTGCCAGCAGTTGGGGACAGGGGGCTGGGAAGCCCCAGCATTTT | CASSWGQGAGKPQHF